These T cell receptor beta chains were read from a single sample in a study of CD8+CD57+ T cells in acquired aplastic anemia. From the reads, TCRdb called clonotypes with MiXCR, one entry per CDR3 protein. The sample contains 15,000 to 20,000 distinct CDR3 sequences, less than 45% of which appear only once. Sequenced: CD8+CD57+ T cells sorted from PBMCs. These receptor sequences come from a human donor with aplastic anemia. The CDR3 runs from the conserved cysteine through the conserved F or W. Fields, in order: J gene, V gene, CDR3 protein.

J: TRBJ1-1; V: TRBV10-3; CDR3: CATSGDKNTEAFF
J: TRBJ1-6; V: TRBV7-2; CDR3: CASSLKRGQKLSPLHF
J: TRBJ2-5; V: TRBV24-1; CDR3: CAGLGGRDQETQYF
J: TRBJ1-2; V: TRBV19; CDR3: CASSISGANYGYTF
J: TRBJ1-6; V: TRBV10-3; CDR3: CAISTGELSYNSPLHF
J: TRBJ1-1; V: TRBV7-2; CDR3: CASYVTGGTEAFF
J: TRBJ2-7; V: TRBV7-6; CDR3: CASSGGTEQYF
J: TRBJ1-1; V: TRBV4-1; CDR3: CASSRPDRGKKAFF
J: TRBJ2-3; V: TRBV10-1; CDR3: CASSGLAGGKDTQYF
J: TRBJ2-7; V: TRBV4-2; CDR3: CASSQVSGVVLYEQYF
J: TRBJ2-5; V: TRBV6-2/TRBV6-3; CDR3: CASSYGETQYF
J: TRBJ2-1; V: TRBV5-1; CDR3: CASSHSGTKSSYNEQFF
J: TRBJ2-7; V: TRBV2; CDR3: CASTIRTSYEQYF
J: TRBJ2-5; V: TRBV24-1; CDR3: CATSDPRDPEYGLAQYF
J: TRBJ2-3; V: TRBV7-8; CDR3: CASSLPYERDPTQYF
J: TRBJ2-7; V: TRBV12-3/TRBV12-4; CDR3: CASTYNRDGSYEQYF
J: TRBJ1-4; V: TRBV5-1; CDR3: CASRSGQGDEKLFF
J: TRBJ2-7; V: TRBV15; CDR3: CATSSSGTYYEQYF
J: TRBJ2-1; V: TRBV7-9; CDR3: CASSSRTSGGSSYNEQFF
J: TRBJ1-2; V: TRBV11-2; CDR3: CASSYGTGGGYTF
J: TRBJ2-5; V: TRBV15; CDR3: CATSRDAGEETQYF
J: TRBJ2-3; V: TRBV20-1; CDR3: CSARVQRGSDTQYF
J: TRBJ2-5; V: TRBV27; CDR3: CASGGTAQETQYF
J: TRBJ2-3; V: TRBV25-1; CDR3: CASSEGQGHTDTQYF
J: TRBJ1-3; V: TRBV5-5; CDR3: CASSESTGRSGNTIYF
J: TRBJ1-3; V: TRBV25-1; CDR3: CASSWSRSGNTIYF
J: TRBJ2-5; V: TRBV6-6; CDR3: CASSNQGKTQYF
J: TRBJ2-5; V: TRBV20-1; CDR3: CSARDRGSGSGETQYF
J: TRBJ2-2; V: TRBV10-3; CDR3: CASSDLGGGLFF
J: TRBJ2-3; V: TRBV13; CDR3: CASSEGREADTQYF
J: TRBJ1-3; V: TRBV28; CDR3: CASRLPGSGNTIYF
J: TRBJ2-3; V: TRBV15; CDR3: CATSGHRGALTDTQYF
J: TRBJ1-6; V: TRBV19; CDR3: CASSRGAGQGTSPLHF
J: TRBJ2-2; V: TRBV5-5; CDR3: CASRKGAGELFF
J: TRBJ2-7; V: TRBV6-5; CDR3: CASSSEDRVSYEQYF
J: TRBJ2-7; V: TRBV5-6; CDR3: CASSYDRASAEQYF
J: TRBJ1-1; V: TRBV15; CDR3: CATSRPFPGQGNTEAFF
J: TRBJ1-1; V: TRBV7-9; CDR3: CASSAAPEAFF
J: TRBJ2-1; V: TRBV7-8; CDR3: CASSLTANEQFF
J: TRBJ1-2; V: TRBV10-3; CDR3: CAISEAPQGAGNGYTF
J: TRBJ1-6; V: TRBV11-1; CDR3: CASSTDRDLSSYNSPLHF
J: TRBJ1-1; V: TRBV7-9; CDR3: CASSLASGAVTEAFF
J: TRBJ2-5; V: TRBV20-1; CDR3: CRAVGTGVQETQYF
J: TRBJ1-4; V: TRBV2; CDR3: CASSSDREEKLFF
J: TRBJ2-7; V: TRBV7-7; CDR3: CASSLVTDSSYERYF
J: TRBJ2-5; V: TRBV10-2; CDR3: CANRREKRETQYF
J: TRBJ2-7; V: TRBV4-1; CDR3: CASSLTSGPWEQYF
J: TRBJ1-6; V: TRBV10-2; CDR3: CASRMESSYNSPLHF
J: TRBJ2-1; V: TRBV5-4; CDR3: CASSLAWASGRDEQFF
J: TRBJ2-7; V: TRBV7-9; CDR3: CASSLGQGVREQYF